These 27 T cell receptor beta chains share one sample of origin, sequenced in a study of shared clonotypes between healthy human individuals. Profiled with immunoSEQ multiplex PCR; TCRdb holds only in-frame clones, not every one. This table holds more than 550,000 clones, about 90% found once. The specimen was memory CD8+ T cells from PBMCs. As to subset: CD45RO+ cells pooled with CCR7-negative TemRA cells. These receptors were obtained from a man aged 18-30 years in good health. Some clones in this sample may be carry-over from other donors' samples.

This chain joins TRBV4-1 and TRBJ2-5; TRBD1 matches at 8 bases. The length of the CDR3 is 17 residues. Trimming cost V 2 bases and J 4 bases; bases outside gene matches: 12. The germline CDR1 and CDR2 sequences are MGHRA and YSYEKL. The CDR3 sequence is CASSQFTGGLAGETQYF. Written as DNA, the CDR3 is TGCGCCAGCAGCCAATTCACAGGGGGATTGGCGGGAGAGACCCAGTACTTC.

Note on this clone: With only one base between it and a far larger clone, this is likely a read error. The chain carries TRBV5-4 and TRBJ1-2; a possible D gene is TRBD1 (5 bases). CDR3 length: 14 residues. Germline values: CDR1 SGHNT, CDR2 YYREEE (reference sequence). The V and J ends lost 0 bases and 0 bases respectively, with 6 bases between them. In DNA, the CDR3 is TGTGCCAGCAGCTTGGGGACATCTAACTATGGCTACACCTTC. This encodes CASSLGTSNYGYTF.

The rearrangement links TRBV7-9 to TRBJ2-1; 9 positions agree with TRBD2. The germline CDR1 and CDR2 sequences are SEHNR and FQNEAQ (reference sequence). This CDR3 contains 15 residues. Trimming removed 4 bases from V and 6 bases from J; junction bases left unmatched: 7. CDR3: CASSSAAGGINEQFF. DNA of the CDR3: TGTGCCAGCAGCTCGGCAGCGGGAGGTATCAATGAGCAGTTCTTC.

The gene calls are TRBV7-9 and TRBJ2-2; D remains ambiguous. V was pared by 3 bases and J by 6 bases, with 5 bases between. Germline V gene lookup returns CDR1 SEHNR and CDR2 FQNEAQ (reference sequence). CDR3 length: 12 residues. The CDR3 loop is CASSFPAGELFF. CDR3 DNA sequence: TGTGCCAGCAGCTTTCCCGCCGGGGAGCTGTTTTTT.

As concerns this clone: Mismatch with germline at one junction end may stem from a read error. The gene calls are TRBV30 and TRBJ2-2; D is possibly TRBD2 (6 bases). The germline CDR1 and CDR2 sequences are GTSNPN and SVGIG (reference sequence). The CDR3 consists of 14 residues. The CDR3 nucleotides are TGCGCCTGGAATGCGGGAACGAACACCGGGGAGCTGTTTTTT. This translates into CAWNAGTNTGELFF. Combining the CDR3 with reference TRBV30 and TRBJ2-2 gives the whole variable domain SQTIHQWPATLVQPVGSPLSLECTVEGTSNPNLYWYRQAAGRGLQLLFYSVGIGQISSEVPQNLSASRPQDRQFILSSKKLLLSDSGFYLCAWNAGTNTGELFFGEGSRLTVL.

The rearrangement uses TRBV5-6 and TRBJ2-5; 7 bases are a match to TRBD1. The trim removed 1 base at V and 5 bases at J, leaving 11 bases unmatched. Germline lookup yields CDR1 SGHDT and CDR2 YYEEEE. The CDR3 runs 16 residues. The DNA for the CDR3 is TGTGCCAGCAGCTTGTGGGTTACAGGGGCAGTGGAGACCCAGTACTTC. Translating it yields CASSLWVTGAVETQYF.

V and J are TRBV7-8 and TRBJ2-3; perhaps TRBD2 as D (6 bases). The V gene's germline CDR1 is SGHVS and CDR2 FQNEAQ. This CDR3 has 16 amino acids. V was pared by 0 bases and J by 6 bases, with 16 bases between. The CDR3, as DNA: TGTGCCAGCAGCTTAGCGGGACTGCCTCCTTGGGATACGCAGTATTTT. Its protein product is CASSLAGLPPWDTQYF.

The chain carries TRBV7-8 and TRBJ2-3, with 9 nucleotides matching TRBD2. The CDR3 is 17 amino acids. With V trimmed by 3 bases and J by 4 bases, 11 bases remained unmatched. The germline CDR1 and CDR2 sequences are SGHVS and FQNEAQ. This CDR3 is CASSFSAGGGFADTQYF. The DNA of the CDR3 is TGTGCCAGCAGCTTCAGCGCGGGAGGGGGTTTTGCAGATACGCAGTATTTT.

This chain joins TRBV28 and TRBJ2-1; D gene ambiguous. The CDR3 is made up of 15 amino acids. V gave up 2 bases and J gave up 0 bases, with 8 bases separating them. Germline-derived CDR1 and CDR2 are MDHEN and SYDVKM. As DNA, the CDR3 is TGTGCCAGCAGTTTAGTCGGAAGCTCCTACAATGAGCAGTTCTTC. Translated: CASSLVGSSYNEQFF.

The chain carries TRBV6-5 and TRBJ2-3; D remains ambiguous. Germline-derived CDR1 and CDR2 are MNHEY and SVGAGI. The CDR3 covers 15 residues. Trimming cost V 0 bases and J 0 bases, with 7 bases left between them. The CDR3 DNA follows: TGTGCCAGCAGTTACTCCAGGTTAAGCACAGATACGCAGTATTTT. This encodes CASSYSRLSTDTQYF.

The V gene is TRBV7-9, the J gene TRBJ1-1; D gene uncertain. Germline V gene lookup returns CDR1 SEHNR and CDR2 FQNEAQ (reference sequence). The CDR3 length is 14 residues. Trimming shortened V by 1 base and J by 1 base, and 7 bases separated the two germline ends. The CDR3: CASSLVIANTEAFF. The CDR3, as DNA: TGTGCCAGCAGCTTAGTGATAGCGAACACTGAAGCTTTCTTT.

The chain carries TRBV20-1 and TRBJ2-1, with D tentatively TRBD2 (6 bases). The CDR3 runs to 10 residues. Germline V CDR1 and CDR2: DFQATT, SNEGSKA (reference sequence). V was shortened by 5 bases and J by 12 bases, with 11 bases between the two germline ends. Here the CDR3 reads CSAPKEGQFF. The DNA of the CDR3 is TGCAGTGCTCCCAAGGAGGGGCAGTTCTTC.

This chain uses TRBV5-6 with TRBJ1-1; possibly TRBD1 for D (5 bases). V gave up 4 bases and J gave up 1 base, with 11 bases separating them. Germline lookup yields CDR1 SGHDT and CDR2 YYEEEE. The CDR3 has 14 residues. The CDR3 DNA reads as TGTGCCAGCAGCCCCGGGACGGCGAACACTGAAGCTTTCTTT. As protein: CASSPGTANTEAFF.

The chain recombines TRBV9 with TRBJ2-7; D might be TRBD2 (6 bases). Germline V gene data show CDR1 as SGDLS and CDR2 as YYNGEE. The CDR3 extends over 13 amino acids. With 2 bases removed from V and 7 bases from J, the gap between germline ends came to 13 bases. For the CDR3, the DNA is TGTGCCAGCAGCGTCGGGGACTTCGGTGAGCAGTACTTC. This codes for CASSVGDFGEQYF.

The chain is built from TRBV7-3 and TRBJ2-7; D perhaps matches TRBD2 (6 bases). The CDR3 is 16 residues long. Germline V gene data show CDR1 as SGHTA and CDR2 as FQGTGA. V was shortened by 5 bases and J by 0 bases, with 17 bases between the two germline ends. The CDR3 DNA follows: TGTGCCAGCAGCCCACGGTCGGGGGTGAGCTCCTACGAGCAGTACTTC. Its translation is CASSPRSGVSSYEQYF.

This rearrangement joins TRBV6-4 to TRBJ2-1; TRBD2 matches 13 bases. CDR3 length: 15 residues. Per the germline V gene, CDR1 is MRHNA and CDR2 is SNTAGT. J was trimmed by 5 bases and V by 5 bases; bases with no gene match: 3. CDR3 protein: CASSTGTSGNNEQFF. CDR3 in DNA: TGTGCCAGCAGTACCGGGACTAGCGGGAACAATGAGCAGTTCTTC.

This clone came up once. The chain has TRBV7-8 and TRBJ1-2; 9 bases agree with TRBD1. The trim removed 2 bases at V and 6 bases at J, leaving 4 bases unmatched. CDR3 size: 14 residues. Germline V CDR1 and CDR2: SGHVS, FQNEAQ. Written as DNA, the CDR3 is TGTGCCAGCAGCTTACTGGACAGGGGACATGGCTACACCTTC. This sequence encodes CASSLLDRGHGYTF.

CDR3 region: CASSRTGGTGELFF. In DNA, the CDR3 is TGCGCCAGCAGCCGGACAGGGGGCACCGGGGAGCTGTTTTTT. The chain carries TRBV5-1 and TRBJ2-2, with 10 bases matching TRBD1. The V gene end was trimmed by 4 bases and the J gene end by 4 bases; junction bases not matched to a gene: 1. The CDR3 has 14 amino acids. The germline V gene encodes CDR1 SGHRS and CDR2 YFSETQ.

This clone came up a few times. This chain links TRBV6-6 with TRBJ2-1; D unresolved. The CDR3 is 13 residues long. Germline CDR1 MNHNY, CDR2 SVGAGI (reference sequence). V lost 4 bases to trimming and J lost 8 bases, with 12 bases between them. CDR3 sequence reads: CASSWGYFDEQFF. The CDR3 DNA follows: TGTGCCAGCAGTTGGGGATATTTCGATGAGCAGTTCTTC.

The chain links TRBV6-6 to TRBJ2-5; 10 bases map to TRBD1. The ends lost 6 bases at V and 4 bases at J; junction bases unmatched: 5. The CDR3 consists of 14 residues. The germline V gene encodes CDR1 MNHNY and CDR2 SVGAGI (reference sequence). Here the CDR3 reads CASSWTGGGETQYF. CDR3 sequence (DNA): TGTGCCAGCAGCTGGACAGGGGGGGGAGAGACCCAGTACTTC.

The chain couples TRBV9 to TRBJ1-2; D not certain. Germline V gives CDR1 SGDLS, CDR2 YYNGEE. The CDR3 consists of 11 residues. Trimming removed 7 bases from V and 8 bases from J, with 12 bases in between. CDR3 DNA: TGTGCCAGCCTGGGCCCGGGGGGCTACACCTTC. Its translation is CASLGPGGYTF.

This rearrangement joins TRBV2 to TRBJ2-3, with D possibly being TRBD1 (6 bases). CDR1 and CDR2 (germline): SNHLY, FYNNEI. This CDR3 has 15 residues. With 5 bases removed from V and 5 bases from J, the gap between germline ends came to 17 bases. The CDR3: CASSFLGRGQDTQYF. CDR3 nucleotide sequence: TGTGCCAGCAGTTTTTTGGGCAGGGGTCAAGATACGCAGTATTTT.

V usage is TRBV6-5 and J usage is TRBJ2-7, with D perhaps TRBD1 or TRBD2 (5 bases each). CDR3 size: 16 residues. Germline V CDR1 and CDR2: MNHEY, SVGAGI. Trimming removed 0 bases at V and 0 bases at J, with 12 bases between. The CDR3 reads CASSYSGAMTSYEQYF. Here the CDR3 DNA reads TGTGCCAGCAGTTACTCCGGGGCGATGACCTCCTACGAGCAGTACTTC.

This chain uses TRBV28 with TRBJ2-7, with 7 bases matching TRBD1. The CDR3 is 15 amino acids. Germline V gene data show CDR1 as MDHEN and CDR2 as SYDVKM. V trimming: 5 bases; J trimming: 0 bases; junction bases outside the gene matches: 7. The CDR3 reads CASSGTGQSSYEQYF. CDR3 DNA: TGTGCCAGCAGTGGTACGGGACAGAGCTCCTACGAGCAGTACTTC.

The V call is TRBV15, the J call TRBJ2-7, with TRBD2 matching over 7 bases. Germline V gene lookup returns CDR1 LNHNV and CDR2 YYDKDF (reference sequence). This CDR3 has 13 amino acids. V lost 5 bases, J lost 3 bases, and 4 bases stayed unmatched. The CDR3 here is CATSETSVYEQYF. DNA of the CDR3: TGTGCCACCAGCGAAACTAGCGTCTACGAGCAGTACTTC.

The rearrangement joins TRBV7-3 to TRBJ2-7; 9 positions match TRBD1. Germline V CDR1 and CDR2: SGHTA, FQGTGA. The CDR3 sequence is 13 residues long. With 4 bases clipped from V and 6 bases from J, the junction kept 4 bases outside the gene matches. CDR3: CASSSGQGREQYF. The DNA for the CDR3 is TGTGCCAGCAGCTCGGGACAGGGCCGCGAGCAGTACTTC.

The J gene is TRBJ2-2, the V gene TRBV19; 8 nucleotides align to TRBD2. Unmatched junction bases numbered 8, after V lost 3 bases and J lost 2 bases. Per germline, CDR1 LNHDA and CDR2 SQIVND (reference sequence). This CDR3 has 17 amino acids. Here the CDR3 reads CASSMFSGLVNTGELFF. In DNA, the CDR3 is TGTGCCAGTAGTATGTTTTCGGGACTAGTTAACACCGGGGAGCTGTTTTTT.